The clone carrying this T cell receptor (beta chain) has a count of ten or more. Researchers took RNA transcripts and amplified the TCR beta CDR3 regions from them. TCR CDR3 regions were first amplified by RT-PCR with HTBI primers. MiXCR was run by TCRdb on the multiplex PCR reads, yielding one entry per CDR3 protein. Here the sample spans about 210,000 distinct CDR3 sequences, more than 15% being singletons. This sample is part of a study of T cells in Graves' hyperthyroidism and ophthalmopathy. The CDR3 has 16 amino acids. Germline V gene data show CDR1 as LNHNV and CDR2 as YYDKDF (reference sequence). The V gene end was trimmed by 0 bases and the J gene end by 5 bases; junction bases not matched to a gene: 3.

The chain uses TRBV15 and TRBJ2-1, with TRBD2 identical over 11 bases. The specimen sequenced was blood. The sequence was collected from a man aged 45-60 years with Graves' hyperthyroidism. CDR3 DNA sequence: TGTGCCACCAGCAGAGATTTGACTAGCGGGAACAATGAGCAGTTCTTC. This translates into CATSRDLTSGNNEQFF.